These 8 T cell receptor beta chains were all obtained from the same sample, sequenced in a study of cytomegalovirus exposure and HLA in healthy donors. Sequencing used immunoSEQ multiplex PCR; TCRdb keeps in-frame clones, though not all of them. Altogether roughly 70,000 clones are present, roughly 90% being singletons, with the ten largest covering 3.5% to 4.5%. Material: PBMCs. These TCRs come from a woman under 30 in good health and CMV-seropositive.

This clone was observed a single time. The chain has TRBV11-2 and TRBJ2-5; 10 bases map to TRBD2. The junction had 7 bases not matched to a gene; V was cut back by 1 base and J by 5 bases. Germline lookup yields CDR1 SGHAT and CDR2 FQNNGV. The CDR3 consists of 16 residues. The CDR3: CASSLGGSGRRETQYF. Written as DNA, the CDR3 is TGTGCCAGCAGCTTAGGGGGTAGCGGGAGGCGGGAGACCCAGTACTTC.

This chain links TRBV29-1 with TRBJ2-7; 10 bases line up with TRBD1. Germline V CDR1 and CDR2: SQVTM, ANQGSEA. This CDR3 spans 13 amino acids. The V segment lost 4 bases and the J segment 6 bases; nucleotides outside the gene matches: 6. CDR3 sequence (DNA): TGCAGCGTTGTCTGGGACAGGGGTAGCGAGCAGTACTTC. This sequence encodes CSVVWDRGSEQYF.

The chain combines TRBV2 with TRBJ1-4; tentative D call: TRBD1 (5 bases). Trimming removed 8 bases at V and 4 bases at J, with 11 bases between. The CDR3 covers 13 residues. CDR1 is SNHLY, CDR2 FYNNEI, per germline. Here the CDR3 DNA reads TGTGCCAGCGGTGGACAACTTAATGAAAAACTGTTTTTT. Amino acids: CASGGQLNEKLFF.

The chain combines TRBV5-6 with TRBJ1-4; D remains ambiguous. Germline V gene data show CDR1 as SGHDT and CDR2 as YYEEEE. The CDR3 runs to 16 residues. Trimming took 1 base from V and 0 from J, leaving 10 bases between them. This chain's CDR3 is CASSLLPGATNEKLFF. The CDR3 DNA follows: TGTGCCAGCAGCTTGTTACCGGGAGCAACTAATGAAAAACTGTTTTTT.

This chain uses TRBV7-2 with TRBJ1-2; TRBD1 agrees at 7 bases. CDR1 and CDR2 (germline): SGHTA, FQGNSA. The CDR3 is 11 residues long. With 10 bases clipped from V and 5 bases from J, the junction kept 4 bases outside the gene matches. CDR3 loop: CAKTGRYGYTF. For the CDR3, the DNA is TGTGCCAAGACAGGGAGGTATGGCTACACCTTC. Based on the CDR3 plus reference TRBV7-2 and TRBJ1-2, the full variable domain is GAGVSQSPSNKVTEKGKDVELRCDPISGHTALYWYRQSLGQGLEFLIYFQGNSAPDKSGLPSDRFSAERTGGSVSTLTIQRTQQEDSAVYLCAKTGRYGYTFGSGTRLTVV.

V gene TRBV11-2 combines with J gene TRBJ1-5; no clear D gene. The CDR3 extends over 15 amino acids. V dropped 0 bases and J dropped 6 bases, with 12 bases sitting between them. From germline, CDR1 is SGHAT and CDR2 FQNNGV. The CDR3 bases are TGTGCCAGCAGCTTAGATGGGAGGGTTGGTCAGCCCCAGCATTTT. Translated, it gives CASSLDGRVGQPQHF. Together with reference TRBV11-2 and TRBJ1-5, the CDR3 gives the full variable domain: EAGVAQSPRYKIIEKRQSVAFWCNPISGHATLYWYQQILGQGPKLLIQFQNNGVVDDSQLPKDRFSAERLKGVDSTLKIQPAKLEDSAVYLCASSLDGRVGQPQHFGDGTRLSIL.

This sequence joins TRBV6-5 and TRBJ1-1; no reliable D call. Looked up from germline, CDR1 is MNHEY and CDR2 is SVGAGI. Trimming removed 5 bases from V and 1 base from J, with 5 bases in between. The CDR3 sequence is 12 residues long. As DNA, the CDR3 is TGTGCCAGCAGTGGCTGGAACACTGAAGCTTTCTTT. This sequence encodes CASSGWNTEAFF.

The rearrangement links TRBV6-5 to TRBJ1-5, with no clear D. Trimming took off 0 bases at V and 7 bases at J, with 13 bases between the two ends. The CDR3 runs to 15 residues. Germline CDR1 MNHEY, CDR2 SVGAGI. The CDR3 region is CASSYSQAPEQPQHF. CDR3 in DNA: TGTGCCAGCAGTTACTCTCAGGCGCCCGAACAGCCCCAGCATTTT.